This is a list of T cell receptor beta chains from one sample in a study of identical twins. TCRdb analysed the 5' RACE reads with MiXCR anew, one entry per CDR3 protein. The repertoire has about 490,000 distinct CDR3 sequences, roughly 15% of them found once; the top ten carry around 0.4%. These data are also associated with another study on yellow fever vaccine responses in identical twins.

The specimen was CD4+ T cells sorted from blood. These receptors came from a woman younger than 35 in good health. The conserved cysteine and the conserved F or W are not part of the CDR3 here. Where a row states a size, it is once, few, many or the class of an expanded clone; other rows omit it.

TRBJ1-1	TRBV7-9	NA	ASSFGRTGVNTEAF
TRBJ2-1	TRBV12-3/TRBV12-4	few	ASSPWTSGGSYNEQF
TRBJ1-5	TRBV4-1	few	ASSSGWGENQPQH
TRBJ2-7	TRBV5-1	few	ASSLKTGGDEQY
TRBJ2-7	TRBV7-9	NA	ASSLTGPADEQY
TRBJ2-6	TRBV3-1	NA	ASRTLEGREAGANVLT
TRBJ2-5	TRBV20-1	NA	SAKGRTETQY
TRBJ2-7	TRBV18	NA	ASSPPYGNSGEQY
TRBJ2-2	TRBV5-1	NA	ASSLIGSTAINTGELF
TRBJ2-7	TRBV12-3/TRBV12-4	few	ASSFGYPGVDEQY
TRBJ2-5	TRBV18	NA	ASSPTGQGETQY
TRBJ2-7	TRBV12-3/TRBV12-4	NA	ASSWTGGKYEQY
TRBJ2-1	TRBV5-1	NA	ASTWGQGRGEQF
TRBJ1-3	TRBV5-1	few	ASRTGTVSGNTIY
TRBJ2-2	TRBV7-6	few	ASSSTGGAPGELF
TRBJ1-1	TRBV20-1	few	SAWGPGGEAF
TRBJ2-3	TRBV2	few	ASSESSPGLVTDTQY
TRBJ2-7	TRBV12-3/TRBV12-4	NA	ASTPGLAGDPRGEQY
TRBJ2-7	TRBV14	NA	ASSAFWGYEQY
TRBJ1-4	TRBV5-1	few	ASSRQGDSEKLF
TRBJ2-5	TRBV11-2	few	AVTGTQETQY
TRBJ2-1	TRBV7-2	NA	ASSLALAANEQF
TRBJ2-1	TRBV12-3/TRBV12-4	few	ASSTNGRNNEQF
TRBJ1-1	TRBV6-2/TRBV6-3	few	ASRSGGGEAF
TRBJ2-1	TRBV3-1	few	ASSLSPPTVYNEQF
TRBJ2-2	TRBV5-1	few	ASSLGRFGTGELF
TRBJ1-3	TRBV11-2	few	ASTFHFTGGSGNTIY
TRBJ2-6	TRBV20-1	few	SARDKKSGANVLT
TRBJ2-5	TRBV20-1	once	SAREGGATQY
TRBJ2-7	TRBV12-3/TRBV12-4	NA	ASRYRRHEQY
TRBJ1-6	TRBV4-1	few	ASSPTFLGRGNSPLH
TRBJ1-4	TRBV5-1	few	ASSSGGTYEKLF
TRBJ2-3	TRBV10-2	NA	ASRLPHSTDTQY
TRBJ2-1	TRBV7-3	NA	ASSLGLNNELF
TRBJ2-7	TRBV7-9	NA	ASSFGTTSGSGAY
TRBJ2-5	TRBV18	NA	ASSPFGTSGGSLQETQY
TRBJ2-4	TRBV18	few	ASSRNEGGLGQNIQY
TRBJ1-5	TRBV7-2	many	ASSPDNTRNQPQH
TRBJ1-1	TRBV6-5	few	ASSYSLYRAGTEAF
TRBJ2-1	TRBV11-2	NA	ASSKRTSGHYIDEQF
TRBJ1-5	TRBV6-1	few	ASSEFRRISNQPQH
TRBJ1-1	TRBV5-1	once	ASSLQGGQTEAF
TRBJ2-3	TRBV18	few	ASSLAGMKDTQY
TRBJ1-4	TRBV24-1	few	ATSDFEEKLF
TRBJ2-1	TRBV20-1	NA	SARFPGLAGVREQF
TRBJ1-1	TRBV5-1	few	ASSEQGSGNTEAF
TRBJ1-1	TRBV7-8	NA	ASSFLTGTTEAF
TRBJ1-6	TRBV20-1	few	SARVLGTDNSPLH
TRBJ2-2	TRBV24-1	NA	ATRGVQNTGELF
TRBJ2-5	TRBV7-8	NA	ASSLARVLEKETQY
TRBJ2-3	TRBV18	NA	ASSPTDSITDTQY
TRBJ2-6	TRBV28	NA	ASRREDVSGANVLT
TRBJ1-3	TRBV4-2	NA	ASSARTGTSGNTIY
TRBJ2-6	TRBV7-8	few	ASSLALVTISGANVLT
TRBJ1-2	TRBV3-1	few	ASSQGAAVYGYT
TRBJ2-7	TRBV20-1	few	SARVWRQISYEQY
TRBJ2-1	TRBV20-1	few	SAREELAFREQF